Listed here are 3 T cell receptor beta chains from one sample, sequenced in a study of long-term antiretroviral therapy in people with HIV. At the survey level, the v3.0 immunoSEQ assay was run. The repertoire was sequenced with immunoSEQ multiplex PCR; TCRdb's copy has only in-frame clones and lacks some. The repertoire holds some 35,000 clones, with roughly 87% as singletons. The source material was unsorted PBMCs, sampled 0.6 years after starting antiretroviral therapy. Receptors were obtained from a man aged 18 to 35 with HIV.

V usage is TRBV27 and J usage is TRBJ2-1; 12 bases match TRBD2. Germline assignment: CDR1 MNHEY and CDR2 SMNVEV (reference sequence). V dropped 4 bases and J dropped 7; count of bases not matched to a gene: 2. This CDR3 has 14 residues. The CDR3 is CASSSTSGRNEQFF. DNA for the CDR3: TGTGCCAGCAGTTCGACTAGCGGGAGAAATGAGCAGTTCTTC.

The CDR3 DNA sequence: TGTGCCAGCAGCGTAGGGGACGGGCTAGTGGTCGATGAGCAGTTCTTC. Residues: CASSVGDGLVVDEQFF. The chain is built from TRBV9 and TRBJ2-1; D assignment may be TRBD1 or TRBD2 (5 bases each). This CDR3 contains 16 residues. Germline V gives CDR1 SGDLS, CDR2 YYNGEE. Trimming pared 0 bases from V and 8 bases from J, leaving 18 bases between.

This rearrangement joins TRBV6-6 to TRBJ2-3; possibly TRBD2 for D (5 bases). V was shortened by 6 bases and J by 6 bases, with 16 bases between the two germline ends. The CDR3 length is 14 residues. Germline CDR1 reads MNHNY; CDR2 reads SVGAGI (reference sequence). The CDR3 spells CASRSPRLNDTQYF. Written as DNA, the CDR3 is TGTGCCAGCAGATCACCCCGACTAAATGATACGCAGTATTTT.